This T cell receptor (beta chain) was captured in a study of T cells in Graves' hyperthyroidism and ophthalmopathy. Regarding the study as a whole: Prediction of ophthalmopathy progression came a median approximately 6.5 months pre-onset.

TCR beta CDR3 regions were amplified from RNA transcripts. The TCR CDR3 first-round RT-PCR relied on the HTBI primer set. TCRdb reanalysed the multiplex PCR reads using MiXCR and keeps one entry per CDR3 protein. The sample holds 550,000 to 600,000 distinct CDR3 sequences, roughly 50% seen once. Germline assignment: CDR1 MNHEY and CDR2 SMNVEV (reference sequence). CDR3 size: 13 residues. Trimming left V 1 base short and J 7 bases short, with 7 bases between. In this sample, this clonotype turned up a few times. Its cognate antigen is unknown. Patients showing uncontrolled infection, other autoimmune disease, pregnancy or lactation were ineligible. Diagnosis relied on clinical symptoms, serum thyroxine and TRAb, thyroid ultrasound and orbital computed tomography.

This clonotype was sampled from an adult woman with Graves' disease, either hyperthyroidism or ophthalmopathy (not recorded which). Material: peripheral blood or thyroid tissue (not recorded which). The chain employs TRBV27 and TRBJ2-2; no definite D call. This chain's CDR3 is CASSLYPGGELFF. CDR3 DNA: TGTGCCAGCAGTTTATACCCGGGCGGGGAGCTGTTTTTT.